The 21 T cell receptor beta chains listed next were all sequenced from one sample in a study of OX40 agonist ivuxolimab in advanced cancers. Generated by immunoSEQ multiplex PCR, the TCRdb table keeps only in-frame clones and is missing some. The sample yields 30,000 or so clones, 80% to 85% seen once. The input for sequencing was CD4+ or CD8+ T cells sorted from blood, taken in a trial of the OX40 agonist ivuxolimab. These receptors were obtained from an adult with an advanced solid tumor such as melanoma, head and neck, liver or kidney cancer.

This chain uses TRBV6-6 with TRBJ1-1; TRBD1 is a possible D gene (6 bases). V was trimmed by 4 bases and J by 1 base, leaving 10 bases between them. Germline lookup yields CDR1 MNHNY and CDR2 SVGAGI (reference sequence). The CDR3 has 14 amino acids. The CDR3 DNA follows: TGTGCCAGCAGTTTGTGGGGGCAGAACACTGAAGCTTTCTTT. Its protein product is CASSLWGQNTEAFF.

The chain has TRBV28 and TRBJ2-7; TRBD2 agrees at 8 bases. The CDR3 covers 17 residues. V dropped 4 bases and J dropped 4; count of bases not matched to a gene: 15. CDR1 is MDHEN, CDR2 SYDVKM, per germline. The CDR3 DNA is TGTGCCAGCAGTTCGAAAATCGTCCGGGAGGGGGAATACGAGCAGTACTTC. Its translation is CASSSKIVREGEYEQYF.

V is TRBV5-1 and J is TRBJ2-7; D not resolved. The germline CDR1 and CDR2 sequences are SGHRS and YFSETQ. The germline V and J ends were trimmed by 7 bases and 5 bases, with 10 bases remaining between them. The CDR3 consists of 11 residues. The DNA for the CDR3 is TGCGCCAGCGGGTCCGTCAACGAGCAGTACTTC. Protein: CASGSVNEQYF.

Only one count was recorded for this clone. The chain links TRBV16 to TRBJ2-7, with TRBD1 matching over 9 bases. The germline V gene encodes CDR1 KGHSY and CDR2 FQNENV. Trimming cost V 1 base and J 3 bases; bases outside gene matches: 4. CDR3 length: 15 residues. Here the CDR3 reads CASSQWRTGDYEQYF. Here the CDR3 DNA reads TGTGCCAGCAGCCAATGGAGGACAGGGGACTACGAGCAGTACTTC. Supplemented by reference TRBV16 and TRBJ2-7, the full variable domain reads GEEVAQTPKHLVRGEGQKAKLYCAPIKGHSYVFWYQQVLKNEFKFLISFQNENVFDETGMPKERFSAKCLPNSPCSLEIQATKLEDSAVYFCASSQWRTGDYEQYFGPGTRLTVT.

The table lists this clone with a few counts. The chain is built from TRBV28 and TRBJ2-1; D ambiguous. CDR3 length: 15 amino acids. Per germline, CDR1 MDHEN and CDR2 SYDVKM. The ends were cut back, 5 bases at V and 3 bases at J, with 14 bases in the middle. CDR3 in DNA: TGTGCCAGCAGTGCCGGAACGCCGGACTACAATGAGCAGTTCTTC. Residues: CASSAGTPDYNEQFF.

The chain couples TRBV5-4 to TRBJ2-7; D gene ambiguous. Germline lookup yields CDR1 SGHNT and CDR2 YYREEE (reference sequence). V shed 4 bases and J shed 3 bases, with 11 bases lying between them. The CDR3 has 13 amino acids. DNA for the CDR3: TGTGCCAGCAGCCAAGACCGGGTCTACGAGCAGTACTTC. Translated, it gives CASSQDRVYEQYF.

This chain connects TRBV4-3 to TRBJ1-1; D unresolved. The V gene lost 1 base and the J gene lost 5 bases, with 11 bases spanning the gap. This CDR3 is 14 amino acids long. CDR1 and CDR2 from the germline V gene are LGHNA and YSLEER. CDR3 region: CASSQGSAGTEAFF. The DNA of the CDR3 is TGCGCCAGCAGCCAAGGGTCGGCGGGGACTGAAGCTTTCTTT.

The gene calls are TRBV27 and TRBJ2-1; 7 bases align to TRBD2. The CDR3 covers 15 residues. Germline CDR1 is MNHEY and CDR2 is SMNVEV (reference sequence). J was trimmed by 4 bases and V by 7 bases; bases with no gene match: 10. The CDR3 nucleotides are TGTGCCAGCACCCTAGTCTGGGGGGGATACAATGAGCAGTTCTTC. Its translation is CASTLVWGGYNEQFF.

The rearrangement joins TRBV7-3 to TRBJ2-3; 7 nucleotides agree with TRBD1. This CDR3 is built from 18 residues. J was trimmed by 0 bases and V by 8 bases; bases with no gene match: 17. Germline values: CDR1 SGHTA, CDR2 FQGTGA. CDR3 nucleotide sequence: TGTGCCAGCGGACGCTCGGGACAGCTCTATTCTAGCACAGATACGCAGTATTTT. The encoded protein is CASGRSGQLYSSTDTQYF.

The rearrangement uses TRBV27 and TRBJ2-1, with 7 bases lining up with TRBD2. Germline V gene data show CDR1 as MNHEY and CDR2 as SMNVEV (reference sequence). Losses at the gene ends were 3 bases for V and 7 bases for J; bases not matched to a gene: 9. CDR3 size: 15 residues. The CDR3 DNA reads TGTGCCAGCAGTTTCACAGCGGGATCGAGTAATGAGCAGTTCTTC. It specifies CASSFTAGSSNEQFF.

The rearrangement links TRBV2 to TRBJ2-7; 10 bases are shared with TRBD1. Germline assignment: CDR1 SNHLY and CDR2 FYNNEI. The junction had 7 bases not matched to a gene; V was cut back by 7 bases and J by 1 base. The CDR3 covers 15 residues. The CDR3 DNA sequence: TGTGCCAGCACCCCGGGACAGGGGTTTTCCTACGAGCAGTACTTC. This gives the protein CASTPGQGFSYEQYF.

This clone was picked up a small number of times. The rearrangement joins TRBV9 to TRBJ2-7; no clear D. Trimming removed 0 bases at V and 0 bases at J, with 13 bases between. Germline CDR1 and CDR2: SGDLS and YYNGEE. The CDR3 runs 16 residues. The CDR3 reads CASSVGFPSGSYEQYF. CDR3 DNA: TGTGCCAGCAGCGTAGGGTTTCCTTCGGGCTCCTACGAGCAGTACTTC.

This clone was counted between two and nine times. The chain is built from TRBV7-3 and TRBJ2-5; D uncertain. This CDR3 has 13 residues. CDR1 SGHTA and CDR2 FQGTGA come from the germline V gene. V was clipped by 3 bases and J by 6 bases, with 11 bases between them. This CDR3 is CASSFWIGQTQYF. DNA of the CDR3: TGTGCCAGCAGCTTTTGGATTGGACAGACCCAGTACTTC. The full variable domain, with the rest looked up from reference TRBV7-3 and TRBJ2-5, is GAGVSQTPSNKVTEKGKYVELRCDPISGHTALYWYRQSLGQGPEFLIYFQGTGAADDSGLPNDRFFAVRPEGSVSTLKIQRTERGDSAVYLCASSFWIGQTQYFGPGTRLLVL.

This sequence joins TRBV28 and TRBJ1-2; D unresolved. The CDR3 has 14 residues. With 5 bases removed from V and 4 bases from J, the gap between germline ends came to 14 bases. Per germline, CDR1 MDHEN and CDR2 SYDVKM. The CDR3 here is CASSPSGGVYGYTF. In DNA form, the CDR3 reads TGTGCCAGCAGTCCCTCCGGCGGTGTCTATGGCTACACCTTC.

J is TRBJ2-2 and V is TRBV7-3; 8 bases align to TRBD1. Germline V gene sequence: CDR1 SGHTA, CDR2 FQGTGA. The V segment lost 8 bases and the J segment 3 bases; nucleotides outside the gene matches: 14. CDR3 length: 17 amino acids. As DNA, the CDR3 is TGTGCCAGCGGCCTCGGGACTGGACAGGGTGACACCGGGGAGCTGTTTTTT. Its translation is CASGLGTGQGDTGELFF. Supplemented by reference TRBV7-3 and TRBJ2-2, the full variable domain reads GAGVSQTPSNKVTEKGKYVELRCDPISGHTALYWYRQSLGQGPEFLIYFQGTGAADDSGLPNDRFFAVRPEGSVSTLKIQRTERGDSAVYLCASGLGTGQGDTGELFFGEGSRLTVL.

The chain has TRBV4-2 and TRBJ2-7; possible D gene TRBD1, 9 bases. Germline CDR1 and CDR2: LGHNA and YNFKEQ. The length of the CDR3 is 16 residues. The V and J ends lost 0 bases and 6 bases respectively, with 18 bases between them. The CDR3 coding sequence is TGTGCCAGCAGCCAAGATAGCGGGGACAGGGCCTTCGAGCAGTACTTC. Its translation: CASSQDSGDRAFEQYF.

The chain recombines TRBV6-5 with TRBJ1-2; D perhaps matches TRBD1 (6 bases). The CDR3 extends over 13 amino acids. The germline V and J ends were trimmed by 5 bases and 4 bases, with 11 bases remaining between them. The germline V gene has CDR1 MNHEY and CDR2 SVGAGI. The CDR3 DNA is TGTGCCAGCAGTCTACAGGGTGGCTATGGCTACACCTTC. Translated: CASSLQGGYGYTF.

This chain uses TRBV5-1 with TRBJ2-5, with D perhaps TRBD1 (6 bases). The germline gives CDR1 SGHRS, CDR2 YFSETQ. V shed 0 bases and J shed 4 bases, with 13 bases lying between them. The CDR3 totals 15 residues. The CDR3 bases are TGCGCCAGCAGCTTGGGTCAGGGGAAGCCAGAGACCCAGTACTTC. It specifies CASSLGQGKPETQYF.

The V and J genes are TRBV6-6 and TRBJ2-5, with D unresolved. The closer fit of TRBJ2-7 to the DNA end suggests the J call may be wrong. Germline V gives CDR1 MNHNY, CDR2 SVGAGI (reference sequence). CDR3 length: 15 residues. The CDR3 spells CASSSLSSRHDEQYF. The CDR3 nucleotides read TGTGCCAGCAGTTCCCTCTCGTCCCGGCACGACGAGCAGTACTTC.

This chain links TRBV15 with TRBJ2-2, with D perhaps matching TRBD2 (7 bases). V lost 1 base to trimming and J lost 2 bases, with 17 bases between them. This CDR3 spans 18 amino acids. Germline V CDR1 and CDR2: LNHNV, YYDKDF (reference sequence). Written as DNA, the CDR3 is TGTGCCACCAGCAGAGGGGACGGCGGGGGCCCTAACACCGGGGAGCTGTTTTTT. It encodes CATSRGDGGGPNTGELFF. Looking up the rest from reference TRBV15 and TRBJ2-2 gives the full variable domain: DAMVIQNPRYQVTQFGKPVTLSCSQTLNHNVMYWYQQKSSQAPKLLFHYYDKDFNNEADTPDNFQSRRPNTSFCFLDIRSPGLGDTAMYLCATSRGDGGGPNTGELFFGEGSRLTVL.

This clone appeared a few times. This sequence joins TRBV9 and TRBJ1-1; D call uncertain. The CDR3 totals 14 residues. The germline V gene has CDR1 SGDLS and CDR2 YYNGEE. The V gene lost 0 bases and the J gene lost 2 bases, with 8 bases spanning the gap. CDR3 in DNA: TGTGCCAGCAGCGTAGGAGAATTTAACACTGAAGCTTTCTTT. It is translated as CASSVGEFNTEAFF.